At least ten counts were recorded for the clone carrying this T cell receptor beta chain. TCRdb used MiXCR to reprocess the 5' RACE reads, holding one entry per CDR3 protein. The sample carries about 96,000 distinct CDR3 sequences, approximately 16% recorded once. These data come from a study of T cells of healthy individuals. The germline gives CDR1 SGHTA, CDR2 FQGTGA. J lost 6 bases, V lost 5 bases, and 7 bases had no gene match. This CDR3 region has 13 residues. V gene TRBV7-3 combines with J gene TRBJ2-7; 7 bases are a match to TRBD1. The origin of this receptor is a human donor in good health. The CDR3, as DNA: TGTGCCAGCAGCCCTCAGACAGGGACCGAGCAGTACTTC. It translates to CASSPQTGTEQYF. Complete variable domain (other parts from reference TRBV7-3 and TRBJ2-7): GAGVSQTPSNKVTEKGKYVELRCDPISGHTALYWYRQSLGQGPEFLIYFQGTGAADDSGLPNDRFFAVRPEGSVSTLKIQRTERGDSAVYLCASSPQTGTEQYFGPGTRLTVT.